One sample yielded the 16 T cell receptor beta chains listed below, sequenced in a study of cytomegalovirus exposure and HLA in healthy donors. PCR was performed using 60 Vbeta and 13 Jbeta primers. Libraries were prepared by immunoSEQ multiplex PCR; TCRdb keeps only in-frame clonotypes and omits some of them. The sample has 200,000 or so clones, roughly 90% seen once. The sequencing sample was made of PBMCs. These receptors all stem from a girl less than two years old in good health and CMV-seronegative.

The chain recombines TRBV10-3 with TRBJ2-5, with 16 bases that match TRBD2. The J call is uncertain, as TRBJ2-7 better fits the DNA end. Looked up from germline, CDR1 is ENHRY and CDR2 is SYGVKD. The CDR3 consists of 19 residues. In DNA form, the CDR3 reads TGTGCCATCAGAGGAGACCCGGGACTAGCGGGGGGGCATGGGTACGAGCAGTACTTC. It specifies CAIRGDPGLAGGHGYEQYF.

The chain recombines TRBV10-1 with TRBJ2-7; D is uncertain. Germline V gene lookup returns CDR1 WNHNN and CDR2 SYGVQD (reference sequence). The CDR3 loop spans 10 amino acids. Trimming took 7 bases from V and 7 from J, leaving 8 bases between them. The CDR3 spells CASIPLEQYF. For the CDR3, the DNA is TGCGCCAGCATCCCCCTTGAGCAGTACTTC.

V and J are TRBV7-3 and TRBJ2-1; TRBD2 aligns across 8 bases. CDR3 length: 13 residues. Germline V lookup: CDR1 SGHTA, CDR2 FQGTGA. V shed 5 bases and J 6 bases; nucleotides not matched to a gene: 3. DNA for the CDR3: TGTGCCAGCAGCCCGGGACTAGGCAATGAGCAGTTCTTC. It yields the protein CASSPGLGNEQFF.

This clone has a handful of counts. The V call is TRBV15, the J call TRBJ2-5, with TRBD1 identical over 9 bases. The CDR3 spans 17 residues. Germline CDR1 and CDR2: LNHNV and YYDKDF (reference sequence). Trimming at V came to 2 bases and at J to 1 base, leaving 8 bases not matched to a gene. The CDR3 loop reads CATSRLVQGAGQETQYF. The CDR3 DNA reads TGTGCCACCAGCAGATTAGTACAGGGGGCAGGCCAAGAGACCCAGTACTTC.

The chain couples TRBV19 to TRBJ2-7; 8 bases are a match to TRBD1. Trimming cost V 5 bases and J 2 bases; bases outside gene matches: 8. The CDR3 has 15 residues. Germline-derived CDR1 and CDR2 are LNHDA and SQIVND (reference sequence). DNA of the CDR3: TGTGCCAGTAGTTATGGTGCAGGGGGCACCTACGAGCAGTACTTC. This codes for CASSYGAGGTYEQYF.

V is TRBV5-1 and J is TRBJ2-5; 8 bases map to TRBD2. The CDR3 covers 17 residues. Trimming took 1 base from V and 3 from J; bases not matched to a gene: 11. Germline CDR1 and CDR2: SGHRS and YFSETQ. CDR3 loop: CASSLRRGEGLKETQYF. In DNA form, the CDR3 reads TGCGCCAGCAGCTTGCGGCGGGGGGAGGGATTGAAAGAGACCCAGTACTTC. Using reference TRBV5-1 and TRBJ2-5 for the parts outside the CDR3, the full variable domain is KAGVTQTPRYLIKTRGQQVTLSCSPISGHRSVSWYQQTPGQGLQFLFEYFSETQRNKGNFPGRFSGRQFSNSRSEMNVSTLELGDSALYLCASSLRRGEGLKETQYFGPGTRLLVL.

The chain couples TRBV19 to TRBJ2-5, with 11 bases fitting TRBD2. Germline V gene data show CDR1 as LNHDA and CDR2 as SQIVND (reference sequence). The CDR3 runs to 16 residues. V trimming: 5 bases; J trimming: 0 bases; junction bases outside the gene matches: 5. The CDR3 loop is CASSPIAGGDQETQYF. In DNA form, the CDR3 reads TGTGCCAGTAGTCCTATAGCGGGGGGGGACCAAGAGACCCAGTACTTC.

The V and J genes are TRBV6-4 and TRBJ2-3; 10 bases are a match to TRBD1. V dropped 6 bases and J dropped 2; count of bases not matched to a gene: 20. From germline, CDR1 is MRHNA and CDR2 SNTAGT. The CDR3 loop spans 20 amino acids. The CDR3 region is CASSRTGGFTSHWDTDTQYF. As DNA, the CDR3 is TGTGCCAGCAGCCGGACAGGGGGGTTTACTAGCCACTGGGACACAGATACGCAGTATTTT.

The CDR3 region is CASSLMVMLGGSYNEQFF. The CDR3 DNA sequence: TGTGCCAGCAGCTTGATGGTAATGTTGGGGGGGTCCTACAATGAGCAGTTCTTC. The chain recombines TRBV5-5 with TRBJ2-1; 7 bases match TRBD2. Germline CDR1 is SGHKS and CDR2 is YYEKEE (reference sequence). Trimming at V came to 1 base and at J to 1 base, leaving 11 bases not matched to a gene. The CDR3 is 18 amino acids.

The V gene is TRBV27, the J gene TRBJ2-2, with no clear D. V was clipped by 2 bases and J by 6 bases, with 7 bases between them. Germline lookup yields CDR1 MNHEY and CDR2 SMNVEV (reference sequence). This CDR3 is built from 13 residues. This CDR3 is CASSLSFAGELFF. The CDR3 region has the DNA TGTGCCAGCAGTTTAAGCTTCGCCGGGGAGCTGTTTTTT.

The J gene is TRBJ1-1, the V gene TRBV13; no definite D call. The germline V and J ends were trimmed by 4 bases and 7 bases, with 7 bases remaining between them. Germline loops: CDR1 PRHDT, CDR2 FYEKMQ (reference sequence). The CDR3 loop spans 11 amino acids. The CDR3: CASSSAYEAFF. The CDR3 DNA sequence: TGTGCCAGCAGCTCCGCCTATGAAGCTTTCTTT.

The V call is TRBV7-6, the J call TRBJ2-1, with 12 bases that match TRBD1. The CDR3 is made up of 17 amino acids. The germline gives CDR1 SGHVS, CDR2 FNYEAQ. The trim removed 0 bases at V and 8 bases at J, leaving 8 bases unmatched. CDR3 coding DNA: TGTGCCAGCAGCTTAGCGATTCCCGGGACAGGGGGCGATGAGCAGTTCTTC. This sequence encodes CASSLAIPGTGGDEQFF.

CDR3 sequence: CASTLTGSTYEQYF. CDR3 bases: TGTGCCAGCACTCTGACAGGGAGTACCTACGAGCAGTACTTC. The V and J genes are TRBV7-8 and TRBJ2-7; 7 nucleotides match TRBD1. Trimming removed 7 bases from V and 2 bases from J; junction bases left unmatched: 8. There are 14 residues in the CDR3. CDR1 and CDR2 (germline): SGHVS, FQNEAQ.

This sequence joins TRBV7-3 and TRBJ1-1; no definite D call. The length of the CDR3 is 13 residues. Germline CDR1 is SGHTA and CDR2 is FQGTGA. V was clipped by 5 bases and J by 1 base, with 8 bases between them. The CDR3 protein is CASSQRRNTEAFF. CDR3 nucleotide sequence: TGTGCCAGCAGCCAAAGGAGGAACACTGAAGCTTTCTTT.

This clone was detected a few times. This chain links TRBV21-1 with TRBJ2-1; the table's D call of TRBD1 was not tested on the DNA. TRBV21-1 is tagged as a pseudogene. CDR3 length: 16 residues. CDR3: CASSKDPGQGYNEQFF. CDR3 in DNA: TGTGCCAGCAGCAAAGATCCGGGACAGGGCTACAATGAGCAGTTCTTC.

J is TRBJ2-7 and V is TRBV5-4; 7 nucleotides match TRBD1. Germline V lookup: CDR1 SGHNT, CDR2 YYREEE (reference sequence). This CDR3 region has 12 residues. V gave up 5 bases and J gave up 5 bases; unmatched junction bases: 4. CDR3 sequence: CASSTDRDEQYF. Here the CDR3 DNA reads TGTGCCAGCAGTACCGACAGGGACGAGCAGTACTTC.